This T cell receptor (beta chain) was observed in a study of T-cell memory formation after mild COVID-19. Points from the study as a whole: Whereas later expanders leaned CD4+, clones contracting day 15 to 85 showed a balanced CD4/CD8 makeup. Contracting CD8+ clones were enriched in EMRA, CD4+ mainly in CM and EM. The appearance of some responding clones in pre-infection memory suggested that cross-reactive memory joined.

TCRdb reprocessed the 5' RACE reads with MiXCR, giving one entry per CDR3 protein. The data show 400,000 or so distinct CDR3 sequences, around 18% seen once. This clonotype was observed at least ten times. No antigen is known for it. The CDR3 has 13 amino acids. Trimming cost V 3 bases and J 4 bases, with 10 bases left between them. The germline CDR1 and CDR2 sequences are SGDLS and YYNGEE. This receptor was taken from an adult woman who had mild COVID-19 (a few samples of this study predate the infection). Cell type and time point are not known. Sequenced material: PBMCs or a T cell subset sorted from them (not recorded which). The chain uses TRBV9 and TRBJ1-1; D is perhaps TRBD1 (6 bases). The CDR3 sequence is CASSGLQGTEAFF. CDR3 sequence (DNA): TGTGCCAGCAGCGGACTACAGGGCACTGAAGCTTTCTTT.